The source of this TCR beta chain is a study of metastatic and nonmetastatic thyroid tumors. Study overall: Both malignant and benign thyroid patients supplied peripheral blood and tumor or nodule tissue samples, across which the repertoires of these patients were then compared.

How the authors handled the data: A papillary thyroid cancer distant-metastasis classifier was built from CDR3 differences across clinicopathological groups. TCRdb re-called clones via MiXCR from the PCR reads. The V and J calls shown here were made by TCRdb, not taken from the authors' results. Among 30,000 to 45,000 clones listed, roughly 26% were seen once. Turning to this clone: Its cognate antigen is unknown. Relative to the germline gene, one junction end is altered; a read error may explain this.

Findings of the study overall: A significant increase in TCR beta diversity was reportedly seen in malignant thyroid tumors relative to benign nodules, in blood and tumor.

Among the patients, none had received any treatment before thyroid surgery. The material sequenced was blood. The sequence was obtained from a female donor with papillary thyroid cancer or a benign thyroid nodule (not recorded which). Some clones in this sample may be carry-over from other donors' samples.

The CDR3 coding sequence is TGTGCCATCAGTGGGCTCGGGACAGGGGACGAGCAGTACTTC. This sequence encodes CAISGLGTGDEQYF. This rearrangement joins TRBV28 to TRBJ2-7; 10 positions match TRBD1. The CDR3 is 14 amino acids. Germline lookup yields CDR1 MDHEN and CDR2 SYDVKM.